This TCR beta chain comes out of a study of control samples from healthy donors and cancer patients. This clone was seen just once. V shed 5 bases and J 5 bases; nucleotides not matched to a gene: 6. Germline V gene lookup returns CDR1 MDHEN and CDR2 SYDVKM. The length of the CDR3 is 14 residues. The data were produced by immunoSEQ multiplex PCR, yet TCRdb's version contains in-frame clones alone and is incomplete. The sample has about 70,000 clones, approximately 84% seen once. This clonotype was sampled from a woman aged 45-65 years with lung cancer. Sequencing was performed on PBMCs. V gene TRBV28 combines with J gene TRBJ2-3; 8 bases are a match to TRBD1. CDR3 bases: TGTGCCAGCAGTGACACAGGGGGAAGAGATACGCAGTATTTT. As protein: CASSDTGGRDTQYF. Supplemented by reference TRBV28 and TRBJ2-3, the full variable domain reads DVKVTQSSRYLVKRTGEKVFLECVQDMDHENMFWYRQDPGLGLRLIYFSYDVKMKEKGDIPEGYSVSREKKERFSLILESASTNQTSMYLCASSDTGGRDTQYFGPGTRLTVL.